Each of the 9 T cell receptor beta chains below was sequenced from the same sample in a study of T-cell reconstitution after alpha-beta-depleted transplantation in children. As it was prepared, the TCRbeta library received unique molecular identifiers. From the PCR reads, TCRdb called clonotypes with MiXCR, one entry per CDR3 protein. This sample yields fewer than 250,000 distinct CDR3 sequences, of which under 20% are seen a single time; around 45% belongs to the top ten. The material was PBMCs, mostly from graft donor cells, obtained 360 days after TCRalphabeta/CD19-depleted stem cell transplant. The source of these receptors is a male patient aged 2 to 10 who had a stem cell transplant for acute lymphoblastic leukemia, so the T cells may come from the graft donor.

This clonotype showed up many times. V and J are TRBV7-7 and TRBJ2-2; the match to TRBD2 covers 11 bases. J gave up 8 bases and V 4 bases, and 3 bases lay outside the gene matches. Germline V gives CDR1 SSHAT, CDR2 FNYEAQ (reference sequence). The CDR3 loop spans 14 amino acids. This chain's CDR3 is CASSWWTSGGELFF. The CDR3 nucleotides are TGTGCCAGCAGCTGGTGGACTAGCGGGGGGGAGCTGTTTTTT. Full variable domain (missing parts from reference TRBV7-7 and TRBJ2-2): GAGVSQSPRYKVTKRGQDVTLRCDPISSHATLYWYQQALGQGPEFLTYFNYEAQPDKSGLPSDRFSAERPEGSISTLTIQRTEQRDSAMYRCASSWWTSGGELFFGEGSRLTVL.

This clonotype was found many times. V gene TRBV12-3 or TRBV12-4 combines with J gene TRBJ2-3; D may match TRBD1 or TRBD2 (5 bases each). The CDR3 runs 20 residues. The V and J ends lost 7 bases and 0 bases respectively, with 29 bases between them. CDR3 sequence: CASIDYAASGAGTSTDTQYF. The DNA for the CDR3 is TGTGCCAGCATCGATTACGCAGCCTCCGGGGCTGGAACTAGCACAGATACGCAGTATTTT.

This clonotype was counted only a few times. The CDR3: CASSRGGVTYEQYF. The DNA of the CDR3 is TGCGCCAGCAGCCGCGGGGGGGTAACCTACGAGCAGTACTTC. The chain combines TRBV5-1 with TRBJ2-7; 9 nucleotides agree with TRBD2. Germline lookup yields CDR1 SGHRS and CDR2 YFSETQ. The CDR3 consists of 14 residues. V gave up 4 bases and J gave up 2 bases; unmatched junction bases: 4.

This clonotype has a handful of counts. The chain is built from TRBV6-2 or TRBV6-3 and TRBJ2-3; D gene uncertain. V lost 6 bases and J 5 bases, leaving 15 bases between the germline ends. The V gene's germline CDR1 is MNHEY and CDR2 SVGEGT. This CDR3 has 14 residues. The DNA for the CDR3 is TGTGCCAGCAGCCGCGACGCCTGGGTAGATACGCAGTATTTT. Translated, it gives CASSRDAWVDTQYF.

V is TRBV19 and J is TRBJ1-1, with D maybe TRBD1 (5 bases). The CDR3 has 14 residues. CDR1 and CDR2 from the germline V gene are LNHDA and SQIVND (reference sequence). Deletions cut 7 bases from V and 2 bases from J, with 14 bases between. The DNA for the CDR3 is TGTGCCAGTACCCAACGGCAGGGCAACACTGAAGCTTTCTTT. This codes for CASTQRQGNTEAFF.

The chain combines TRBV10-3 with TRBJ2-7; D not certain. This CDR3 contains 14 residues. Deletions cut 8 bases from V and 0 bases from J, with 14 bases between. CDR1 is ENHRY, CDR2 SYGVKD, per germline. The CDR3 sequence: CAIRMEMNSYEQYF. CDR3 nucleotides: TGTGCCATCCGAATGGAGATGAACTCCTACGAGCAGTACTTC.

Ten or more counts support this clonotype. The J gene is TRBJ1-5, the V gene TRBV6-1; D may be TRBD1 (5 bases). This CDR3 is built from 14 residues. Looked up from germline, CDR1 is MNHNS and CDR2 is SASEGT. Trimming took 5 bases from V and 0 from J, leaving 8 bases between them. The CDR3 here is CASSLDSSNQPQHF. CDR3 coding DNA: TGTGCCAGCAGTCTAGACAGTAGCAATCAGCCCCAGCATTTT.

This clonotype has more than one count but fewer than ten. CDR3: CASSFGQGRNEQYF. CDR3 in DNA: TGTGCCAGCAGTTTCGGACAGGGGAGGAACGAGCAGTACTTC. The chain combines TRBV27 with TRBJ2-7; TRBD1 matches at 9 bases. Trimming removed 3 bases from V and 5 bases from J; junction bases left unmatched: 5. CDR1 MNHEY and CDR2 SMNVEV come from the germline V gene (reference sequence). This CDR3 region has 14 residues.

The chain employs TRBV12-3 or TRBV12-4 and TRBJ1-6; 7 nucleotides agree with TRBD1. With 3 bases clipped from V and 8 bases from J, the junction kept 10 bases outside the gene matches. The CDR3 is 16 residues long. This CDR3 reads CASSLTGPRGHSPLHF. The CDR3 DNA is TGTGCCAGCAGTTTGACAGGGCCTAGGGGACATTCACCCCTCCACTTT.